Listed below are T cell receptor beta chains from one sample, sequenced in a study of PD-1 blockade in classical Hodgkin lymphoma. TCRdb's copy holds only in-frame clones and misses some; the assay was immunoSEQ multiplex PCR. The table has roughly 60,000 clones, 85% to 95% seen once. The sequencing used peripheral blood mononuclear cells (PBMCs), collected before the fourth cycle of nivolumab. These receptors all come from a human donor with classical Hodgkin lymphoma. The CDR3 runs from the conserved cysteine through the conserved F or W. Fields, in order: J gene, D gene, clone size, V gene, CDR3 protein, CDR3 DNA. A D gene is named only where the DNA matches it firmly. Clone sizes are given selectively: once, few, many, or a class where the clone is expanded.

j_call: TRBJ2-5; d_call: .; clone_size: .; v_call: TRBV6-5; cdr3_aa: CASSYSSQKETQYF; cdr3_nt: TGTGCCAGCAGTTACTCGAGTCAGAAAGAGACCCAGTACTTC
j_call: TRBJ2-5; d_call: .; clone_size: .; v_call: TRBV18; cdr3_aa: CASSPPPGAGKETQYF; cdr3_nt: TGTGCCAGCTCACCACCCCCCGGGGCCGGTAAGGAGACCCAGTACTTC
j_call: TRBJ2-7; d_call: .; clone_size: .; v_call: TRBV13; cdr3_aa: CASSSGGAYEQYF; cdr3_nt: TGTGCCAGCAGCTCAGGAGGTGCCTACGAGCAGTACTTC
j_call: TRBJ2-5; d_call: TRBD2; clone_size: .; v_call: TRBV5-1; cdr3_aa: CASSLSTSGGPQETQYF; cdr3_nt: TGCGCCAGCAGCTTGTCAACTAGCGGGGGGCCTCAAGAGACCCAGTACTTC
j_call: TRBJ2-1; d_call: .; clone_size: once; v_call: TRBV7-2; cdr3_aa: CASSLIGGNEQFF; cdr3_nt: TGTGCCAGCAGCTTAATAGGGGGCAATGAGCAGTTCTTC
j_call: TRBJ2-3; d_call: .; clone_size: .; v_call: TRBV19; cdr3_aa: CASSQGTDTQYF; cdr3_nt: TGTGCCAGTAGTCAGGGCACAGATACGCAGTATTTT
j_call: TRBJ2-1; d_call: TRBD2; clone_size: .; v_call: TRBV5-1; cdr3_aa: CASNLAGSYNEQFF; cdr3_nt: TGCGCCAGTAACTTAGCGGGGTCCTACAATGAGCAGTTCTTC
j_call: TRBJ2-3; d_call: .; clone_size: .; v_call: TRBV7-9; cdr3_aa: CASSDILTDTQYF; cdr3_nt: TGTGCCAGCAGCGACATTCTAACAGATACGCAGTATTTT
j_call: TRBJ2-5; d_call: .; clone_size: .; v_call: TRBV11-1; cdr3_aa: CASSLAGSETQYF; cdr3_nt: TGTGCCAGCAGCTTAGCAGGATCGGAGACCCAGTACTTC
j_call: TRBJ1-2; d_call: TRBD1; clone_size: .; v_call: TRBV27; cdr3_aa: CASSTGTGGWDGYTF; cdr3_nt: TGTGCCAGCAGTACCGGGACAGGGGGATGGGATGGCTACACCTTC
j_call: TRBJ1-1; d_call: .; clone_size: once; v_call: TRBV7-9; cdr3_aa: CASRPRQTLNTEAFF; cdr3_nt: TGTGCCAGCAGACCTAGACAAACCCTGAACACTGAAGCTTTCTTT
j_call: TRBJ1-4; d_call: .; clone_size: .; v_call: TRBV19; cdr3_aa: CASSPQGTGGEKLFF; cdr3_nt: TGTGCCAGTAGTCCACAGGGAACCGGGGGTGAAAAACTGTTTTTT
j_call: TRBJ1-4; d_call: .; clone_size: .; v_call: TRBV10-3; cdr3_aa: CAISDPIEGGPDEKLFF; cdr3_nt: TGTGCCATCAGTGACCCCATCGAGGGGGGTCCGGATGAAAAACTGTTTTTT
j_call: TRBJ2-7; d_call: TRBD1; clone_size: .; v_call: TRBV6-5; cdr3_aa: CASSSGQGTHEQYF; cdr3_nt: TGTGCCAGCAGTTCCGGACAGGGGACCCACGAGCAGTACTTC
j_call: TRBJ2-3; d_call: .; clone_size: .; v_call: TRBV14; cdr3_aa: CASSQDIGTDLRDTQYF; cdr3_nt: TGTGCCAGCAGCCAAGATATAGGGACGGACCTCCGCGATACGCAGTATTTT
j_call: TRBJ2-1; d_call: TRBD2; clone_size: .; v_call: TRBV28; cdr3_aa: CASSLPRLAGVFEQFF; cdr3_nt: TGTGCCAGCAGCCTCCCCCGACTAGCGGGAGTTTTTGAGCAGTTCTTC
j_call: TRBJ2-7; d_call: TRBD1; clone_size: .; v_call: TRBV18; cdr3_aa: CASSPGQLTEEQYF; cdr3_nt: TGTGCCAGCTCACCGGGACAGCTCACGGAGGAGCAGTACTTC
j_call: TRBJ2-7; d_call: TRBD2; clone_size: few; v_call: TRBV27; cdr3_aa: CASTLTSGLSEQYF; cdr3_nt: TGTGCCAGCACCTTGACTAGCGGGTTGAGCGAGCAGTACTTC
j_call: TRBJ2-7; d_call: TRBD2; clone_size: .; v_call: TRBV7-2; cdr3_aa: CASSLSLAGDYEQYF; cdr3_nt: TGTGCCAGCAGCTTATCACTAGCGGGTGACTACGAGCAGTACTTC
j_call: TRBJ1-1; d_call: .; clone_size: .; v_call: TRBV28; cdr3_aa: CASSVQGNTEAFF; cdr3_nt: TGTGCCAGCAGTGTACAGGGGAACACTGAAGCTTTCTTT
j_call: TRBJ2-1; d_call: .; clone_size: .; v_call: TRBV11-2; cdr3_aa: CASSLPLSANRAGEQFF; cdr3_nt: TGTGCCAGCAGCTTACCCCTTTCCGCCAACAGGGCGGGTGAGCAGTTCTTC
j_call: TRBJ2-3; d_call: TRBD2; clone_size: .; v_call: TRBV7-8; cdr3_aa: CASTTREPGLADTDTQYF; cdr3_nt: TGTGCCAGCACCACTAGAGAACCGGGACTAGCGGACACAGATACGCAGTATTTT
j_call: TRBJ1-1; d_call: TRBD1; clone_size: .; v_call: TRBV10-3; cdr3_aa: CATRQGAITEAFF; cdr3_nt: TGTGCCACCCGACAGGGGGCGATTACTGAAGCTTTCTTT
j_call: TRBJ1-2; d_call: .; clone_size: .; v_call: TRBV6-6; cdr3_aa: CASSYEGVEGYTF; cdr3_nt: TGTGCCAGCAGTTACGAGGGAGTGGAGGGCTACACCTTC
j_call: TRBJ2-5; d_call: .; clone_size: .; v_call: TRBV9; cdr3_aa: CASTSDRDGRETQYF; cdr3_nt: TGTGCCAGCACAAGCGACAGGGACGGGAGGGAGACCCAGTACTTC
j_call: TRBJ2-3; d_call: .; clone_size: once; v_call: TRBV5-1; cdr3_aa: CASSLAQGPLTTDTQYF; cdr3_nt: TGCGCCAGCAGCTTGGCGCAGGGACCTCTTACTACAGATACGCAGTATTTT
j_call: TRBJ2-1; d_call: .; clone_size: .; v_call: TRBV5-1; cdr3_aa: CASSKLLDNEQFF; cdr3_nt: TGCGCCAGCAGCAAACTCCTAGACAATGAGCAGTTCTTC
j_call: TRBJ2-2; d_call: .; clone_size: .; v_call: TRBV2; cdr3_aa: CASSVEGFDTGELFF; cdr3_nt: TGTGCCAGCAGTGTAGAGGGGTTTGACACCGGGGAGCTGTTTTTT
j_call: TRBJ1-3; d_call: TRBD1; clone_size: .; v_call: TRBV10-3; cdr3_aa: CANGQASGNTIYF; cdr3_nt: TGTGCCAACGGACAGGCTTCTGGAAACACCATATATTTT
j_call: TRBJ2-5; d_call: TRBD1; clone_size: .; v_call: TRBV7-9; cdr3_aa: CASGDRGTRQETQYF; cdr3_nt: TGTGCCAGCGGGGACAGGGGCACGCGGCAGGAGACCCAGTACTTC
j_call: TRBJ2-5; d_call: .; clone_size: .; v_call: TRBV19; cdr3_aa: CASTGGETQYF; cdr3_nt: TGTGCCAGCACAGGCGGGGAGACCCAGTACTTC
j_call: TRBJ2-3; d_call: .; clone_size: few; v_call: TRBV20-1; cdr3_aa: CSASSGTQYF; cdr3_nt: TGCAGTGCTAGTTCCGGTACGCAGTATTTT
j_call: TRBJ1-1; d_call: .; clone_size: .; v_call: TRBV19; cdr3_aa: CASSRTAGEAFF; cdr3_nt: TGTGCCAGTAGCAGGACAGCGGGTGAAGCTTTCTTT